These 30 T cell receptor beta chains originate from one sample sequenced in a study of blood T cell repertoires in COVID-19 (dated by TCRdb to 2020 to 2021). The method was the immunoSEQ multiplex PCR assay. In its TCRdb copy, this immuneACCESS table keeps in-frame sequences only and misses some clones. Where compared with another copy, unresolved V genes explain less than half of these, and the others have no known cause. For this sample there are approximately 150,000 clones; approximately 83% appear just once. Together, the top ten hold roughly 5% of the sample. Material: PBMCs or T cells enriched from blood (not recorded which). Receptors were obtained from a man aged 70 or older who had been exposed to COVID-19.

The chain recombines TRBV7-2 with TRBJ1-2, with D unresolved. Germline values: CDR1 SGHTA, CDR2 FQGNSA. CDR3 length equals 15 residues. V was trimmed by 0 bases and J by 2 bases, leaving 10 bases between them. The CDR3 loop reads CASSLARDSNYGYTF. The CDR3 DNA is TGTGCCAGCAGCTTAGCTAGAGATTCAAACTATGGCTACACCTTC.

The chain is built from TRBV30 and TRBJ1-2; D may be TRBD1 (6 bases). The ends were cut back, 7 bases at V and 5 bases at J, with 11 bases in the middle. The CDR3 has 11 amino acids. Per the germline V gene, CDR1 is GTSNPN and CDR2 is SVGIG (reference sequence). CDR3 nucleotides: TGTGCCTTGACAGGCCGGTATGGCTACACCTTC. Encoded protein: CALTGRYGYTF.

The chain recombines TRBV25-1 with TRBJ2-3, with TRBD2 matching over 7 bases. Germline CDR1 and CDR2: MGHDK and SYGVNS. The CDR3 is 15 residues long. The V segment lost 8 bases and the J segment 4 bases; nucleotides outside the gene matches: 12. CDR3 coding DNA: TGTGCCAGCGCAGCTAGCGGTGGGATGGCAGATACGCAGTATTTT. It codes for CASAASGGMADTQYF.

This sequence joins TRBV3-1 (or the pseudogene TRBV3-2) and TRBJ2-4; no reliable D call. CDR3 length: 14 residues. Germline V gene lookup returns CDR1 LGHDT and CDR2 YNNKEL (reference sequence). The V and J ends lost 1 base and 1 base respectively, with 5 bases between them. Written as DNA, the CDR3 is TGTGCCAGCAGCCAAGCAATGGCCAAAAACATTCAGTACTTC. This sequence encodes CASSQAMAKNIQYF.

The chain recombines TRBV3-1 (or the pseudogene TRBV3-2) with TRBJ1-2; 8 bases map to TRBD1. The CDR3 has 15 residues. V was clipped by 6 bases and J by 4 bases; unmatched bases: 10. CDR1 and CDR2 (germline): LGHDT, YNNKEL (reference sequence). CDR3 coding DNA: TGTGCCAGCAGTCTCGGACAGGGCGGGTTCTATGGCTACACCTTC. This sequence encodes CASSLGQGGFYGYTF.

The CDR3 nucleotides are TGTGCCAGCAGCTTTCGTGGGGCTAGCGGGGGGTACAATGAGCAGTTCTTC. Protein product: CASSFRGASGGYNEQFF. The chain has TRBV5-6 and TRBJ2-1, with 11 bases matching TRBD2. V was pared by 2 bases and J by 4 bases, with 8 bases of the junction left unmatched. Looked up from germline, CDR1 is SGHDT and CDR2 is YYEEEE. There are 17 residues in the CDR3.

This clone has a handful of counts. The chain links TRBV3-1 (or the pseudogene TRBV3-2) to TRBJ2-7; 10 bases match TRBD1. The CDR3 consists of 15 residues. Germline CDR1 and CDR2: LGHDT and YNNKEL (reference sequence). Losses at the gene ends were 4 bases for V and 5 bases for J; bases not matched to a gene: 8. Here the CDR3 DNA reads TGTGCCAGCAGCCGAGAGGGACAGGGGCTTAACGAGCAGTACTTC. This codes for CASSREGQGLNEQYF.

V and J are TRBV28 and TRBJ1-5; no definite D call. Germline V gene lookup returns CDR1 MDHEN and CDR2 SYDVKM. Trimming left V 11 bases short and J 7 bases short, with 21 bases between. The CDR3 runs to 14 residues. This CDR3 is CAGTSGSFGQPQHF. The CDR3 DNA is TGTGCCGGAACAAGCGGCAGCTTCGGCCAGCCCCAGCATTTT.

DNA of the CDR3: TGTGCCAGCAGAGGGACTCCTACAGATACGCAGTATTTT. This codes for CASRGTPTDTQYF. The chain is built from TRBV28 and TRBJ2-3; possible D gene TRBD2, 6 bases. This CDR3 is 13 amino acids long. Germline V gene data show CDR1 as MDHEN and CDR2 as SYDVKM. With 6 bases removed from V and 3 bases from J, the gap between germline ends came to 10 bases.

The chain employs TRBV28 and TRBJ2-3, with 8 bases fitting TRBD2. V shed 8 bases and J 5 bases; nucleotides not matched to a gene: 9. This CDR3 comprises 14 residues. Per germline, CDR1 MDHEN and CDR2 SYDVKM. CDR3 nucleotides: TGTGCCAGCCTGGGACTAGGGGGACTAGATACGCAGTATTTT. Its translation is CASLGLGGLDTQYF.

The CDR3 DNA reads as TGCAGCGTTGTTCCGGCGCAGGGTGAAGCTTTCTTT. Protein sequence: CSVVPAQGEAFF. The chain couples TRBV29-1 to TRBJ1-1, with D tentatively TRBD1 (5 bases). CDR1 and CDR2 from the germline V gene are SQVTM and ANQGSEA. CDR3 length: 12 amino acids. V was pared by 4 bases and J by 7 bases, with 13 bases between.

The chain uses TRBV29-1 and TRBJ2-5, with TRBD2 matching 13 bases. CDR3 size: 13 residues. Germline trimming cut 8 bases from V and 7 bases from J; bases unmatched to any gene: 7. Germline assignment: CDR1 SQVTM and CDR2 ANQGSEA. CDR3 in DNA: TGCAGCACACTAGCGGGGGGGCACGGGACCCAGTACTTC. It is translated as CSTLAGGHGTQYF.

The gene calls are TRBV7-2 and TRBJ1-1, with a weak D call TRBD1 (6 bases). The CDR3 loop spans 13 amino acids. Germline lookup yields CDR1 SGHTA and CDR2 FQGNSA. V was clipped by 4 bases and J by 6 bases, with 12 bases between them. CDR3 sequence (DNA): TGTGCCAGCAGCTCCAGGGGTGGCGCTGAAGCTTTCTTT. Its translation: CASSSRGGAEAFF. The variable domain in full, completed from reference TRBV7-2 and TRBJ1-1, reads GAGVSQSPSNKVTEKGKDVELRCDPISGHTALYWYRQSLGQGLEFLIYFQGNSAPDKSGLPSDRFSAERTGGSVSTLTIQRTQQEDSAVYLCASSSRGGAEAFFGQGTRLTVV.

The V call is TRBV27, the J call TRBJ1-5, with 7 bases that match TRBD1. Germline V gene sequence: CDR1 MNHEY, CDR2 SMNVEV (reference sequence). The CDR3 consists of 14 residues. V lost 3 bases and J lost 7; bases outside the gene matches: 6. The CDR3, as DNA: TGTGCCAGCAGTTTTAGAACAGGGGACCAGCCCCAGCATTTT. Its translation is CASSFRTGDQPQHF.

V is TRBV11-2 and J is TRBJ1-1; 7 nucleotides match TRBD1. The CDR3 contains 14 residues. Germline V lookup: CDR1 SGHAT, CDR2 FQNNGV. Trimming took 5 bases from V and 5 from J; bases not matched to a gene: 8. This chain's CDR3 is CASSAITGATEAFF. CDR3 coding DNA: TGTGCCAGCAGCGCCATAACAGGGGCAACTGAAGCTTTCTTT.

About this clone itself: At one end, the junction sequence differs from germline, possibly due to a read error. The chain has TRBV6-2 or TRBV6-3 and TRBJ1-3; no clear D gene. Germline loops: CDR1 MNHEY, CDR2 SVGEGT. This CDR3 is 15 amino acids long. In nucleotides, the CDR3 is TGTGCCAGCAGTTACTCGACTGACTCTGGGAACACCATATATTTT. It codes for CASSYSTDSGNTIYF.

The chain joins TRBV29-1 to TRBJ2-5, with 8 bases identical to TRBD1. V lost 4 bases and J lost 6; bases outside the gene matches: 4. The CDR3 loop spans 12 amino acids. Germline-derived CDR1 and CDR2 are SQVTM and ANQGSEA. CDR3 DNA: TGCAGCGTTGGGGACAGGCCAAAGACCCAGTACTTC. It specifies CSVGDRPKTQYF.

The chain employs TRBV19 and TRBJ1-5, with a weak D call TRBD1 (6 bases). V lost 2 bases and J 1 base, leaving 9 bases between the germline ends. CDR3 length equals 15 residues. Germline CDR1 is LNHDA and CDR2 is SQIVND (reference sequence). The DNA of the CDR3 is TGTGCCAGTAGTATATCAGGGGTAAGCAATCAGCCCCAGCATTTT. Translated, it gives CASSISGVSNQPQHF.

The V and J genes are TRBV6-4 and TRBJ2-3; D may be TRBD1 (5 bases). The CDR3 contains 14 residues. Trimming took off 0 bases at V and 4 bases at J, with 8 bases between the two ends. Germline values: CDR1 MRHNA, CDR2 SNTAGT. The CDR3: CASSDSGPPDTQYF. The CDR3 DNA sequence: TGTGCCAGCAGTGACTCGGGGCCGCCAGATACGCAGTATTTT.

The CDR3 nucleotides are TGTGCCAGTAGTTCCCGGACAGGGAGAAGCACTGAAGCTTTCTTT. The encoded protein is CASSSRTGRSTEAFF. The V call is TRBV19, the J call TRBJ1-1; 8 nucleotides match TRBD1. Trimming took 5 bases from V and 4 from J; bases not matched to a gene: 9. CDR3 length equals 15 residues. Germline V lookup: CDR1 LNHDA, CDR2 SQIVND (reference sequence).

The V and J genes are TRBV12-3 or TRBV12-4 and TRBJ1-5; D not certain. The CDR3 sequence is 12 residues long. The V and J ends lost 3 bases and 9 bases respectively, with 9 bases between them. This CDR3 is CASSFARGPQHF. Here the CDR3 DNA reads TGTGCCAGCAGTTTTGCCCGAGGGCCCCAGCATTTT.

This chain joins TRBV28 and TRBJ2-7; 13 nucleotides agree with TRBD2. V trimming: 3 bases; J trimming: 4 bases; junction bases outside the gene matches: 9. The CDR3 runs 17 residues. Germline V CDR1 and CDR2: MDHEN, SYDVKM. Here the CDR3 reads CASSFWTSGSVGYEQYF. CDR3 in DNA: TGTGCCAGCAGTTTTTGGACTAGCGGGAGCGTAGGTTACGAGCAGTACTTC.

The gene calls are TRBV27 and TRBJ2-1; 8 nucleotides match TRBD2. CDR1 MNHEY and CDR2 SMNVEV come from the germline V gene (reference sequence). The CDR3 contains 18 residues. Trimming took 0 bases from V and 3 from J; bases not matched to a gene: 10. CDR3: CASSLSGAGGGYYNEQFF. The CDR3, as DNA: TGTGCCAGCAGTTTATCGGGGGCCGGCGGGGGGTACTACAATGAGCAGTTCTTC.

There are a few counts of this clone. The CDR3 region has the DNA TGTGCCTGGACAGGGTCCGATCAGCCCCAGCATTTT. It is translated as CAWTGSDQPQHF. J is TRBJ1-5 and V is TRBV30; D possibly corresponds to TRBD1 (5 bases). V lost 4 bases and J 5 bases, leaving 9 bases between the germline ends. CDR1 and CDR2 (germline): GTSNPN, SVGIG (reference sequence). The length of the CDR3 is 12 residues.

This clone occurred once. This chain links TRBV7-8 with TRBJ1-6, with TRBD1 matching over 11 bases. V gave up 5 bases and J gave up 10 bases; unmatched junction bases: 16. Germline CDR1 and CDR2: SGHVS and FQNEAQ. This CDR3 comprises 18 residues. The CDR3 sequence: CASSEGQGAGASRSPLHF. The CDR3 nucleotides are TGTGCCAGCAGCGAAGGACAGGGGGCGGGAGCCTCTAGGTCACCCCTCCACTTT.

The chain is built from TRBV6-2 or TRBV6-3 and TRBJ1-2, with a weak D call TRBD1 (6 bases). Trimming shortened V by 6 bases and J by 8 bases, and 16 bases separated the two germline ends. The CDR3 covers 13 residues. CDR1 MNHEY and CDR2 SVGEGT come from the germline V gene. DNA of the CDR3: TGTGCCAGCAGCGAGGGACATCCGCCAGGCTACACCTTC. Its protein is CASSEGHPPGYTF.

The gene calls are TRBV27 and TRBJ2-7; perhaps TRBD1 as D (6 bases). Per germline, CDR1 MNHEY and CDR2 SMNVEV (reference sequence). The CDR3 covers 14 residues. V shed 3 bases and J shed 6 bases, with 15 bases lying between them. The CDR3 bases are TGTGCCAGCAGTTTTAACAGGGAAATCGGCGAGCAGTACTTC. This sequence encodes CASSFNREIGEQYF.

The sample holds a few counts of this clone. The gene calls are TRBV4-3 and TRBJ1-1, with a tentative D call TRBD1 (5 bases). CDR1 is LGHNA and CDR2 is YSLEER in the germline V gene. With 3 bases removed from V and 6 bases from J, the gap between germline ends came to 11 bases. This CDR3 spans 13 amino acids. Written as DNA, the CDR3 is TGCGCCAGCAGCCAGCAGGGAAGTGCTGAAGCTTTCTTT. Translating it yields CASSQQGSAEAFF.

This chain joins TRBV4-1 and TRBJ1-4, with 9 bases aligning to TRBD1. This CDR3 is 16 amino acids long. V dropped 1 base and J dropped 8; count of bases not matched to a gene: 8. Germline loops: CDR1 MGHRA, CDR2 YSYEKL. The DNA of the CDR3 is TGCGCCAGCAGCCAAGGACCCCGCGACAGGGGGGAAAAACTGTTTTTT. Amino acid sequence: CASSQGPRDRGEKLFF.

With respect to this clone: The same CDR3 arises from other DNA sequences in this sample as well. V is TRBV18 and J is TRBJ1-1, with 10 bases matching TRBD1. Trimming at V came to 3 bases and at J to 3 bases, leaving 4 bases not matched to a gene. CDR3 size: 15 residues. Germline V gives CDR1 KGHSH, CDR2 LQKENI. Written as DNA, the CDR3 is TGTGCCAGCTCACCGTTAGGACAGGGGGACACTGAAGCTTTCTTT. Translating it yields CASSPLGQGDTEAFF.